This T cell receptor beta chain originates from a study of CD8 T cells in ankylosing spondylitis. This clonotype was observed many times. Antigen unknown. CDR1 and CDR2 from the germline V gene are LNHDA and SQIVND (reference sequence). V shed 8 bases and J shed 7 bases, with 13 bases lying between them. This CDR3 contains 12 residues. Quantitative 5'-RACE with molecular barcodes produced the TCR beta libraries. TCRdb reanalysed the 5' RACE reads using MiXCR and keeps one entry per CDR3 protein. This sample has about 42,000 distinct CDR3 sequences; roughly 2.5% occur once, and the top ten carry 4% to 5.5%. Study-wide points: The disease-linked clones had a CD8+ phenotype and low blood frequencies. For ankylosing spondylitis blood, a TCR beta motif of 7 to 9 highly homologous variants appeared characteristic. Within matched ankylosing spondylitis synovial fluid, disease-linked clones were reportedly significantly enriched.

The specimen sequenced was blood, either unsorted or a sorted T cell fraction (not recorded which). The V and J genes are TRBV19 and TRBJ2-3, with D unresolved. This sequence originates from a male donor with ankylosing spondylitis or in good health (not recorded which). The CDR3 protein is CASPLTQNTQYF. CDR3 nucleotides: TGTGCCAGTCCCCTGACCCAGAATACGCAGTATTTT.